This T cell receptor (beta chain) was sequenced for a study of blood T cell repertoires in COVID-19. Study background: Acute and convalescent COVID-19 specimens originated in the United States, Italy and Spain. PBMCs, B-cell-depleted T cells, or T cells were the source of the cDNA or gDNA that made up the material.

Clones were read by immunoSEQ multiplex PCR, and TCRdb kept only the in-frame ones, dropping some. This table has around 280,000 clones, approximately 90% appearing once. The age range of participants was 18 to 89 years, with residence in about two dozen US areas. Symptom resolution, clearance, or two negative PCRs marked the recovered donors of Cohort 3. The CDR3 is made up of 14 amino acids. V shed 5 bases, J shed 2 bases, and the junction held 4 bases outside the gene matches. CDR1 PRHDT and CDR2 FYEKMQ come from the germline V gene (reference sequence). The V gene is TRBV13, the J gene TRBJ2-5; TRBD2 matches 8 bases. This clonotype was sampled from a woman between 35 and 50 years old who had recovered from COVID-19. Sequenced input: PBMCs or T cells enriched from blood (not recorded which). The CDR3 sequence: CASSPLAEQETQYF. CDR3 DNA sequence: TGTGCCAGCAGCCCACTAGCGGAGCAAGAGACCCAGTACTTC.